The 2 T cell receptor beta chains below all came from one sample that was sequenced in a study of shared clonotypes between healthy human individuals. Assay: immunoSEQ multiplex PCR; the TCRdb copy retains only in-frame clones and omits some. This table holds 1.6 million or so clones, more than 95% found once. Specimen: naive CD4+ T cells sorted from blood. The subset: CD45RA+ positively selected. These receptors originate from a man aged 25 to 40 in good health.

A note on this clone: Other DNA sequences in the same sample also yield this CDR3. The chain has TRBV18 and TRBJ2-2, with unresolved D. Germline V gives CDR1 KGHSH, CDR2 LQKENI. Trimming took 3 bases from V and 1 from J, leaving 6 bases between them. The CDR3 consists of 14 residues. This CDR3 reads CASSPSQNTGELFF. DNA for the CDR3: TGTGCCAGCTCACCCTCCCAGAACACCGGGGAGCTGTTTTTT.

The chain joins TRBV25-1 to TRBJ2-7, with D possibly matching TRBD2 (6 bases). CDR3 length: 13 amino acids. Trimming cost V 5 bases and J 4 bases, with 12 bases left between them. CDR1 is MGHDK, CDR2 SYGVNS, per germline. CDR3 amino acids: CASSKMGGYEQYF. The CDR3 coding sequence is TGTGCCAGCAGTAAAATGGGGGGATACGAGCAGTACTTC.